The 25 T cell receptor beta chains below were found in one sample sequenced in a study of T cells in Graves' hyperthyroidism and ophthalmopathy. What was amplified from RNA transcripts were TCR beta CDR3 regions. The HTBI primer set was used in a first-round RT-PCR of the TCR CDR3. TCRdb reprocessed the multiplex PCR reads with MiXCR, giving one entry per CDR3 protein. The sample has hundreds of thousands of distinct CDR3 sequences, more than 20% seen once. Sequenced material: blood. Source of these receptors: a man younger than 40 with Graves' ophthalmopathy.

The chain joins TRBV6-4 to TRBJ2-7, with D perhaps matching TRBD1 (5 bases). The CDR3 is made up of 13 amino acids. Trimming shortened V by 8 bases and J by 3 bases, and 14 bases separated the two germline ends. Germline V gene lookup returns CDR1 MRHNA and CDR2 SNTAGT. The CDR3 DNA follows: TGTGCCAGCTCTCCGGACATTAGCTACGAGCAGTACTTC. It codes for CASSPDISYEQYF.

This clonotype has just one count. A clone one base away is much larger, so this may be a read error. CDR3 bases: TGTGCCAGCAGCCCTCCGCGGCCCGGGACAGGGGGTTCACCCCCCCACTTT. Protein sequence: CASSPPRPGTGGSPPHF. The chain recombines TRBV11-2 with TRBJ1-6, with 11 bases lining up with TRBD1. CDR3 length equals 17 residues. Germline CDR1 and CDR2: SGHAT and FQNNGV.

This clonotype was seen more than once but under ten times. V is TRBV15 and J is TRBJ1-5; no definite D call. Per germline, CDR1 LNHNV and CDR2 YYDKDF (reference sequence). The V end was cut by 1 base, the J end by 0 bases, with 10 bases between. The CDR3 runs to 16 residues. The CDR3 DNA follows: TGTGCCACCAGCAGAGGAGGGAAGAATAGCAATCAGCCCCAGCATTTT. Translation gives CATSRGGKNSNQPQHF.

This clonotype was counted between two and nine times. The chain recombines TRBV18 with TRBJ2-5; no definite D call. Germline V CDR1 and CDR2: KGHSH, LQKENI. There are 14 residues in the CDR3. Trimming took 0 bases from V and 0 from J, leaving 5 bases between them. The CDR3 DNA reads TGTGCCAGCTCACCACCGAGTAACCAAGAGACCCAGTACTTC. Residues: CASSPPSNQETQYF.

The chain combines TRBV18 with TRBJ2-5; D uncertain. V was shortened by 0 bases and J by 3 bases, with 11 bases between the two germline ends. The CDR3 covers 15 residues. CDR1 and CDR2 from the germline V gene are KGHSH and LQKENI. CDR3 DNA sequence: TGTGCCAGCTCACCACCGGATCGGCGGAAAGAGACCCAGTACTTC. Translating gives CASSPPDRRKETQYF.

This clonotype was counted only a few times. At one end, the junction sequence differs from germline, possibly due to a read error. The J gene is TRBJ2-2, the V gene TRBV7-3; TRBD2 matches 11 bases. CDR3 length equals 14 residues. Germline CDR1 and CDR2: SGHTA and FQGTGA. The CDR3 nucleotides are TGTGCCAGCGCGACTAGCGGGAACGCCGGGGAGCTGTTTTTT. Translating it yields CASATSGNAGELFF.

This clonotype was picked up a small number of times. The V and J genes are TRBV24-1 and TRBJ2-2, with D hard to call. This CDR3 is 13 amino acids long. Per the germline V gene, CDR1 is KGHDR and CDR2 is SFDVKD. Trimming took 9 bases from V and 6 from J, leaving 13 bases between them. The CDR3 bases are TGTGCCACCCTAAGTCCGGATTCCGGGGAGCTGTTTTTT. Amino acids: CATLSPDSGELFF.

The chain links TRBV7-2 to TRBJ1-4, with unresolved D. This CDR3 has 15 amino acids. The V gene lost 3 bases and the J gene lost 4 bases, with 12 bases spanning the gap. Germline CDR1 reads SGHTA; CDR2 reads FQGNSA. This CDR3 is CASSFAGAGNEKLFF. The CDR3 region has the DNA TGTGCCAGCAGCTTCGCTGGCGCGGGTAATGAAAAACTGTTTTTT.

The chain combines TRBV9 with TRBJ2-2; 8 nucleotides align to TRBD1. CDR1 and CDR2 (germline): SGDLS, YYNGEE. This CDR3 region has 15 residues. Trimming took 4 bases from V and 7 from J; bases not matched to a gene: 9. In nucleotides, the CDR3 is TGTGCCAGCAGCCCTCAGACAGGGGACATCGGGGAGCTGTTTTTT. Translated: CASSPQTGDIGELFF.

This clonotype was observed a few times. The chain recombines TRBV12-3 or TRBV12-4 with TRBJ1-6, with a weak D call TRBD1 (5 bases). V lost 2 bases and J lost 9, with 11 bases in between. This CDR3 spans 14 amino acids. CDR3 in amino acids: CASSLKQTVSPLHF. The CDR3 DNA is TGTGCCAGCAGTTTAAAACAGACAGTTTCACCCCTCCACTTT.

This clonotype was seen many times. The chain has TRBV2 and TRBJ2-1; 8 bases are shared with TRBD2. This CDR3 contains 17 residues. With 4 bases clipped from V and 0 bases from J, the junction kept 8 bases outside the gene matches. Germline V lookup: CDR1 SNHLY, CDR2 FYNNEI. The CDR3 nucleotides are TGTGCCAGCAGTGGTCCCACTAGCGGAAACTCCTACAATGAGCAGTTCTTC. Protein product: CASSGPTSGNSYNEQFF.

V and J are TRBV7-2 and TRBJ2-2, with D maybe TRBD2 (5 bases). This CDR3 comprises 15 residues. Germline loops: CDR1 SGHTA, CDR2 FQGNSA. The V end was cut by 5 bases, the J end by 2 bases, with 12 bases between. The CDR3 here is CASSPRGHNTGELFF. CDR3 coding DNA: TGTGCCAGCAGCCCGAGAGGGCACAACACCGGGGAGCTGTTTTTT.

Here the CDR3 reads CASSSRAGSTDTQYF. DNA of the CDR3: TGTGCCAGCAGTTCCCGCGCGGGGAGCACAGATACGCAGTATTTT. V and J are TRBV6-2 or TRBV6-3 and TRBJ2-3, with D perhaps matching TRBD2 (6 bases). This CDR3 is built from 15 residues. CDR1 and CDR2 (germline): MNHEY, SVGEGT. Trimming pared 4 bases from V and 0 bases from J, leaving 11 bases between.

This clonotype was picked up many times. The chain is built from TRBV6-2 or TRBV6-3 and TRBJ1-5; TRBD1 aligns across 10 bases. CDR1 and CDR2 (germline): MNHEY, SVGEGT. V lost 0 bases, J lost 2 bases, and 10 bases stayed unmatched. The CDR3 consists of 19 residues. CDR3 sequence reads: CASSYSAITGTGGNQPQHF. The CDR3 bases are TGTGCCAGCAGTTACTCTGCGATCACCGGGACAGGGGGCAATCAGCCCCAGCATTTT.

This clonotype showed up many times. This chain uses TRBV5-6 with TRBJ2-7; 9 bases are a match to TRBD2. The CDR3 length is 14 residues. Trimming at V came to 1 base and at J to 5 bases, leaving 4 bases not matched to a gene. The germline V gene encodes CDR1 SGHDT and CDR2 YYEEEE. The CDR3 DNA follows: TGTGCCAGCAGCTTGCCGGGACTAGCAAACGAGCAGTACTTC. It codes for CASSLPGLANEQYF. Full variable domain (missing parts from reference TRBV5-6 and TRBJ2-7): DAGVTQSPTHLIKTRGQQVTLRCSPKSGHDTVSWYQQALGQGPQFIFQYYEEEERQRGNFPDRFSGHQFPNYSSELNVNALLLGDSALYLCASSLPGLANEQYFGPGTRLTVT.

This clonotype was seen more than once but under ten times. This chain uses TRBV5-4 with TRBJ2-3; 10 bases fit TRBD2. Trimming at V came to 0 bases and at J to 7 bases, leaving 8 bases not matched to a gene. The germline V gene has CDR1 SGHNT and CDR2 YYREEE (reference sequence). The CDR3 is 16 residues long. The CDR3 coding sequence is TGTGCCAGCAGCTTGGAGAGCGGGAGGGCCTCGAATACGCAGTATTTT. Protein sequence: CASSLESGRASNTQYF.

The chain links TRBV9 to TRBJ2-1, with 11 bases identical to TRBD2. The junction had 9 bases not matched to a gene; V was cut back by 4 bases and J by 6 bases. Germline lookup yields CDR1 SGDLS and CDR2 YYNGEE. This CDR3 has 16 residues. CDR3 DNA: TGTGCCAGCAGCCTCCCCGGGACTAGCGGAACCAATGAGCAGTTCTTC. Translation gives CASSLPGTSGTNEQFF.

This clonotype was seen just once. V is TRBV6-2 or TRBV6-3 and J is TRBJ2-1; D is perhaps TRBD1 (6 bases). This CDR3 region has 13 residues. Germline V gene data show CDR1 as MNHEY and CDR2 as SVGEGT. The V and J ends lost 8 bases and 3 bases respectively, with 11 bases between them. This CDR3 reads CASGGANYNEQFF. The DNA for the CDR3 is TGTGCCAGCGGGGGCGCGAACTACAATGAGCAGTTCTTC.

This chain uses TRBV6-1 with TRBJ1-2; 8 nucleotides line up with TRBD1. The germline gives CDR1 MNHNS, CDR2 SASEGT. Trimming took 6 bases from V and 4 from J; bases not matched to a gene: 7. This CDR3 has 14 residues. The CDR3 nucleotides read TGTGCCAGCAGAGGGACAGGCCTAGGCTATGGCTACACCTTC. This sequence encodes CASRGTGLGYGYTF.

As regards this clonotype: This may be a read error: a much more frequent sequence differs by one nucleotide. The chain carries TRBV12-3 or TRBV12-4 and TRBJ2-7, with D perhaps given as TRBD1 or TRBD2 (5 bases each). The CDR3 length is 14 residues. Here the CDR3 DNA reads TGTGTCAGCAGTTTAGGGCAGGGAGTGGCCGAGCAGTACTTC. As protein: CVSSLGQGVAEQYF.

This chain connects TRBV9 to TRBJ2-1; D may correspond to TRBD1 or TRBD2 (6 bases each). Germline V gene sequence: CDR1 SGDLS, CDR2 YYNGEE. V lost 0 bases and J lost 5, with 12 bases in between. This CDR3 region has 15 residues. CDR3 coding DNA: TGTGCCAGCAGCGTAGTTGGGGGGCCCAACAATGAGCAGTTCTTC. Its translation: CASSVVGGPNNEQFF.

This sequence joins TRBV19 and TRBJ1-1; D gene unclear. The CDR3 has 14 residues. CDR1 is LNHDA and CDR2 is SQIVND in the germline V gene (reference sequence). The V and J ends lost 11 bases and 4 bases respectively, with 20 bases between them. As DNA, the CDR3 is TGTGCCGTCCAAAGGGCGGGAGGAAGCACTGAAGCTTTCTTT. Its translation is CAVQRAGGSTEAFF.

Note on this clonotype: The junction does not match germline at one end; this may be a read error. The gene calls are TRBV19 and TRBJ2-7; perhaps TRBD1 as D (5 bases). CDR1 LNHDA and CDR2 SQIVND come from the germline V gene (reference sequence). The CDR3 is 12 residues long. The CDR3: CASSIGGHEPYF. In DNA, the CDR3 is TGTGCCAGTAGTATAGGAGGACACGAGCCGTACTTC.

The gene calls are TRBV20-1 and TRBJ2-1; TRBD2 aligns across 7 bases. The germline V gene encodes CDR1 DFQATT and CDR2 SNEGSKA (reference sequence). Trimming at V came to 1 base and at J to 3 bases, leaving 12 bases not matched to a gene. CDR3 size: 17 residues. The CDR3 spells CSARVSVWAGDYNEQFF. DNA of the CDR3: TGCAGTGCTAGAGTTTCTGTTTGGGCGGGAGACTACAATGAGCAGTTCTTC.

CDR3 residues: CAWSVPLWGKILGELFF. The CDR3 DNA reads TGTGCCTGGAGTGTACCCCTTTGGGGGAAAATATTGGGGGAGCTGTTTTTT. J is TRBJ2-2 and V is TRBV30; either TRBD1 or TRBD2 may supply D (5 bases each). The CDR3 runs to 17 residues. Germline V gene sequence: CDR1 GTSNPN, CDR2 SVGIG (reference sequence). V lost 0 bases to trimming and J lost 8 bases, with 22 bases between them.